The 5 T cell receptor beta chains below were found in one sample sequenced in a study of CD8 T cells in ankylosing spondylitis. MiXCR was run by TCRdb on the 5' RACE reads, yielding one entry per CDR3 protein. The table shows 200,000 to 300,000 distinct CDR3 sequences, with 20% to 30% occurring only once. Sequencing was performed on blood, either unsorted or a sorted T cell fraction (not recorded which). These receptors were taken from a male donor with ankylosing spondylitis or in good health (not recorded which).

V usage is TRBV20-1 and J usage is TRBJ1-2; D gene unclear. This CDR3 spans 14 amino acids. V lost 6 bases to trimming and J lost 1 base, with 15 bases between them. CDR1 is DFQATT, CDR2 SNEGSKA, per germline (reference sequence). CDR3 region: CSARSDHHNYGYTF. CDR3 DNA sequence: TGCAGTGCCCGATCGGACCACCATAACTATGGCTACACCTTC.

V usage is TRBV2 and J usage is TRBJ1-5, with 9 bases aligning to TRBD1. The CDR3 contains 16 residues. The germline gives CDR1 SNHLY, CDR2 FYNNEI. V trimming: 4 bases; J trimming: 2 bases; junction bases outside the gene matches: 6. This chain's CDR3 is CASSGGTGLGNQPQHF. For the CDR3, the DNA is TGTGCCAGCAGTGGTGGGACAGGGCTGGGCAATCAGCCCCAGCATTTT.

This clonotype was counted a single time. This may arise from a read error, as a much more abundant clone is one base away. The rearrangement links TRBV7-2 to TRBJ2-1; a possible D gene is TRBD2 (5 bases). The CDR3 extends over 15 amino acids. CDR1 is SGHTA and CDR2 is FQGNSA in the germline V gene. The CDR3 region is CVSSWARVGFDEQFF. For the CDR3, the DNA is TGTGTCAGCAGCTGGGCGCGGGTCGGTTTCGATGAGCAGTTCTTC.

The V call is TRBV7-9, the J call TRBJ1-1; D not certain. CDR3 length: 14 amino acids. The germline gives CDR1 SEHNR, CDR2 FQNEAQ (reference sequence). Trimming removed 3 bases from V and 5 bases from J, with 13 bases in between. The CDR3 DNA reads as TGTGCCAGCAGCTTCCTAGGACGGTGGACTGAAGCTTTCTTT. It translates to CASSFLGRWTEAFF.

This chain connects TRBV4-1 to TRBJ1-2, with a weak D call TRBD1 (6 bases). V was cut by 2 bases and J by 9 bases, with 13 bases left in between. Germline V gene lookup returns CDR1 MGHRA and CDR2 YSYEKL. The CDR3 totals 13 residues. The CDR3, as DNA: TGCGCCAGCAGCCAAACAGGGACTCGGCGCTACACCTTC. Encoded protein: CASSQTGTRRYTF.